The present T cell receptor beta chain was sequenced within a study of T cells in Graves' hyperthyroidism and ophthalmopathy. Across the study: Sampling of peripheral blood happened at initial diagnosis, prior to any treatment.

Regions amplified from RNA transcripts were the TCR beta CDR3 regions. The HTBI primer set served for first-round RT-PCR of the TCR CDR3. TCRdb reprocessed the multiplex PCR reads with MiXCR, giving one entry per CDR3 protein. The table includes a few hundred thousand distinct CDR3 sequences, approximately 13% detected once. General study points: Within blood appeared most thyroid clonotypes that had expanded above 0.001.

V shed 6 bases, J shed 3 bases, and the junction held 10 bases outside the gene matches. There are 15 residues in the CDR3. CDR1 is MNHEY, CDR2 SMNVEV, per germline (reference sequence). Patients were excluded because of uncontrolled infection, other autoimmune disease, pregnancy or lactation. This clonotype was recorded at least ten times. What it binds is unknown. The TCR originated in a woman younger than 35 with Graves' hyperthyroidism. V usage is TRBV27 and J usage is TRBJ2-7, with 8 bases that match TRBD2. The sequencing input was blood. Written as DNA, the CDR3 is TGTGCCAGCAGCCGAACCGGGACTAGTGGCTACGAGCAGTACTTC. Protein sequence: CASSRTGTSGYEQYF.